There are many counts of the clone carrying this T cell receptor beta chain. Its matching antigen is unknown. Germline loops: CDR1 SQVTM, CDR2 ANQGSEA. Trimming took 3 bases from V and 4 from J; bases not matched to a gene: 4. The CDR3 is 13 residues long. This entry comes from a study of T-cell reconstitution after alpha-beta-depleted transplantation in children. Notes on the study in general: T-cell counts and diversity at one year following transplant were attributed mainly to newly produced T cells. Two months or so post-transplant, alpha-beta T cells reportedly derived from several hundred expanded graft clones. For some patients, TCRbeta diversity was high at day 60 because of recipient T cells and thymic progenitors that survived.

For TCRbeta, the library was prepared with unique molecular identifiers. A single record per CDR3 protein comes from TCRdb applying MiXCR to the PCR reads. The table lists around 670,000 distinct CDR3 sequences, about an eighth of them singletons. Sequenced material: PBMCs, taken before TCRalphabeta/CD19-depleted stem cell transplant. This chain uses TRBV29-1 with TRBJ2-5, with 8 bases matching TRBD1. This sequence was found in a girl aged 2-10 years with congenital amegakaryocytic thrombocytopenia, due to receive a stem cell transplant. CDR3 DNA: TGCAGCGTTGACCGGACAGGGAGAGAGACCCAGTACTTC. Residues: CSVDRTGRETQYF.